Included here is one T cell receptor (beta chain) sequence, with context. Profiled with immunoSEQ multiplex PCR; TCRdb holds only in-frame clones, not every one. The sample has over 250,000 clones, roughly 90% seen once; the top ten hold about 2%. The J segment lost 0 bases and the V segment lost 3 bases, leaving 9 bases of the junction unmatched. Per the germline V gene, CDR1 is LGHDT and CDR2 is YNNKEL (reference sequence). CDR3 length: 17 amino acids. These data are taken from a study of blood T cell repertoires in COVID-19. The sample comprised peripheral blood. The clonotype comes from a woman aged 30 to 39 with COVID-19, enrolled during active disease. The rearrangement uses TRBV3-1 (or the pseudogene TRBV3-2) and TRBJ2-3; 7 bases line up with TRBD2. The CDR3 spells CASSHGTLAASTDTQYF. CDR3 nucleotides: TGTGCCAGCAGCCACGGGACGCTAGCGGCTAGCACAGATACGCAGTATTTT.